The TCR beta chain described here comes from a study of blood T cell repertoires in COVID-19. Study-level information: The United States, Italy and Spain were the sources of the acute and convalescent COVID-19 samples.

The germline V gene has CDR1 DFQATT and CDR2 SNEGSKA (reference sequence). CDR3 length equals 16 residues. J was trimmed by 5 bases and V by 3 bases; bases with no gene match: 10. Clinical history as reported by participants underpinned cohort assignment. Resolution of symptoms, clearance, or two negative PCRs was present in recovered Cohort 3 donors. The protocol was immunoSEQ multiplex PCR, while the TCRdb copy is restricted to in-frame clones and leaves out a portion. The data hold roughly 380,000 clones, with about 89% observed a single time. The chain is built from TRBV20-1 and TRBJ1-1; 12 positions agree with TRBD1. The TCR originated in a man aged 25 to 45 who had recovered from COVID-19. Sequenced sample: PBMCs or T cells enriched from blood (not recorded which). Written as DNA, the CDR3 is TGCAGTGCTAGTTTCGGGACAGGGGGCTGGAAGACTGAAGCTTTCTTT. Translating gives CSASFGTGGWKTEAFF.